The clone carrying this T cell receptor (beta chain) was detected a few times. Its antigen is as yet unknown. Stored at -80 C, 2 million PBMCs were the source of the unsorted libraries. This CDR3 region has 16 residues. Germline V CDR1 and CDR2: MNHEY, SVGEGT. Trimming cost V 8 bases and J 4 bases, with 21 bases left between them. Every sequencing run generated over 170 million TCR-beta sequences from 15-18 subjects. TCRdb ran MiXCR on the 5' RACE reads and lists one entry per CDR3 protein. The data contain 60,000 to 85,000 distinct CDR3 sequences, under 5.5% of them singletons. This entry belongs to a study of neurological immune-mediated disorders. Whole-study context: Of the 34 patients with multiple sclerosis, about 31 had relapsing-remitting MS, whereas the remaining 3 had secondary progressive MS.

Findings and limits, study-wide: Sharing of CDR3 amino acid sequences among expanded clones across subjects was absent, suggesting private repertoires in all groups.

The rearrangement joins TRBV6-2 or TRBV6-3 to TRBJ2-1, with D perhaps matching TRBD2 (6 bases). The sample was PBMCs. This TCR derives from a woman in her sixties or seventies with multiple sclerosis. CDR3: CASGQEWTIPYNEQFF. DNA for the CDR3: TGTGCCAGCGGGCAAGAATGGACTATCCCTTACAATGAGCAGTTCTTC.